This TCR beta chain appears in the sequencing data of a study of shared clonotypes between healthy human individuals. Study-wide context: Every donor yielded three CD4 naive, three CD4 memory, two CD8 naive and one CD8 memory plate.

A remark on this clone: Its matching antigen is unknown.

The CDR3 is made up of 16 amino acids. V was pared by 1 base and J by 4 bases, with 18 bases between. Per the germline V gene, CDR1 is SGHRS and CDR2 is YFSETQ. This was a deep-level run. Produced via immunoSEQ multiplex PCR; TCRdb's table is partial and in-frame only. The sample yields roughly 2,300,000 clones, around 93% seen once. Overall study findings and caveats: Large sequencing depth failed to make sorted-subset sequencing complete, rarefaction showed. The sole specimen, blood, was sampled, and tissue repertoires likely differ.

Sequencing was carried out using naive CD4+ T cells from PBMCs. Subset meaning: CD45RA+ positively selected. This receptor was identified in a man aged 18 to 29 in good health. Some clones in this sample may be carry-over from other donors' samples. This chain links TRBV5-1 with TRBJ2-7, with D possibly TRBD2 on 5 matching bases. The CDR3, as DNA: TGCGCCAGCAGCTTGCGGGGTAACGGGAAGGGTTACGAGCAGTACTTC. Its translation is CASSLRGNGKGYEQYF. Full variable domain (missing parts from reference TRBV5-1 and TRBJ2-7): KAGVTQTPRYLIKTRGQQVTLSCSPISGHRSVSWYQQTPGQGLQFLFEYFSETQRNKGNFPGRFSGRQFSNSRSEMNVSTLELGDSALYLCASSLRGNGKGYEQYFGPGTRLTVT.